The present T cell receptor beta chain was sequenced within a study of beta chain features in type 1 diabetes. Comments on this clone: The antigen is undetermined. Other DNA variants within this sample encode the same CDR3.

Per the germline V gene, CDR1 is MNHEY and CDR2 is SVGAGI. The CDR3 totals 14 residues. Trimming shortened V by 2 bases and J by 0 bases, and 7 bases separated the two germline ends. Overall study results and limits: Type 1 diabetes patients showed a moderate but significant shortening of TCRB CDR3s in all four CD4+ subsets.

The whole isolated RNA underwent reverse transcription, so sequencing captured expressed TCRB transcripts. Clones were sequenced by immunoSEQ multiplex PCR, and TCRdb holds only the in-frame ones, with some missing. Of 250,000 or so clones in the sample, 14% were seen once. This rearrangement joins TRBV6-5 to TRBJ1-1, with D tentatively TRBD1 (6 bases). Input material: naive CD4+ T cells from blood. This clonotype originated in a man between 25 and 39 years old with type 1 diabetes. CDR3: CASSYGQLNTEAFF. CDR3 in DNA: TGTGCCAGCAGTTACGGACAGCTGAACACTGAAGCTTTCTTT.